Below are 27 T cell receptor beta chains sequenced from a single sample in a study of CD8 T cells in ankylosing spondylitis. TCRdb independently ran MiXCR on the 5' RACE reads; one entry per CDR3 protein. Of 330,000 or so distinct CDR3 sequences listed, 6.5% to 10% are singletons. The antigens of these receptors remain unknown. Regarding the study as a whole: Roughly 8 highly homologous variants formed a TCR beta motif that appeared characteristic of ankylosing spondylitis blood.

Sequencing was done on a sample of blood, either unsorted or a sorted T cell fraction (not recorded which). These receptor sequences come from a male donor with ankylosing spondylitis.

This chain's CDR3 is CASSLPGTGSYEQYF. The CDR3 coding sequence is TGTGCCAGCAGTTTACCCGGGACAGGGTCCTACGAGCAGTACTTC. The rearrangement joins TRBV28 to TRBJ2-7; 9 positions match TRBD1. This CDR3 contains 15 residues. J lost 1 base, V lost 2 bases, and 3 bases had no gene match. Germline CDR1 MDHEN, CDR2 SYDVKM.

The sample holds a few counts of this clonotype. The rearrangement joins TRBV10-3 to TRBJ2-5; D ambiguous. Trimming cost V 3 bases and J 1 base, with 9 bases left between them. This CDR3 comprises 14 residues. CDR1 ENHRY and CDR2 SYGVKD come from the germline V gene. The CDR3 DNA follows: TGTGCCATCAGTGAAGTGGGCATCCAAGAGACCCAGTACTTC. This codes for CAISEVGIQETQYF.

The chain combines TRBV2 with TRBJ2-1; 12 bases are a match to TRBD2. The length of the CDR3 is 14 residues. V trimming: 7 bases; J trimming: 9 bases; junction bases outside the gene matches: 7. Per germline, CDR1 SNHLY and CDR2 FYNNEI. Here the CDR3 reads CASISTSGRSEQFF. The CDR3 bases are TGTGCCAGCATTTCGACTAGCGGGAGATCTGAGCAGTTCTTC.

This clonotype was counted many times. The chain couples TRBV29-1 to TRBJ2-7; D is perhaps TRBD1 or TRBD2 (5 bases each). Trimming left V 3 bases short and J 7 bases short, with 13 bases between. CDR3 length equals 12 residues. CDR1 is SQVTM and CDR2 is ANQGSEA in the germline V gene. This CDR3 reads CSVDPGTGEQYF. The DNA of the CDR3 is TGCAGCGTTGACCCTGGGACGGGTGAGCAGTACTTC.

The rearrangement joins TRBV9 to TRBJ2-2; D is uncertain. V dropped 3 bases and J dropped 4 bases, with 1 base sitting between them. The CDR3 runs to 11 residues. Germline V gene lookup returns CDR1 SGDLS and CDR2 YYNGEE. CDR3 in amino acids: CASSATGELFF. In nucleotides, the CDR3 is TGTGCCAGCAGCGCCACCGGGGAGCTGTTTTTT.

This clonotype was recorded at least ten times. The V call is TRBV12-3 or TRBV12-4, the J call TRBJ1-2; possibly TRBD1 for D (6 bases). The CDR3 sequence is 15 residues long. Trimming pared 7 bases from V and 4 bases from J, leaving 19 bases between. The CDR3 DNA follows: TGTGCCAGCACCCGGGGGGACAATCAGCCCTATGGCTACACCTTC. The encoded protein is CASTRGDNQPYGYTF.

This clonotype was seen only once. The CDR3 here is CASSLQEGVETQYF. The CDR3 DNA follows: TGTGCCAGCAGCTTGCAGGAGGGCGTCGAGACCCAGTACTTC. This chain uses TRBV7-9 with TRBJ2-5; TRBD2 might be the D (6 bases). CDR3 length: 14 amino acids. Germline assignment: CDR1 SEHNR and CDR2 FQNEAQ (reference sequence). Trimming removed 3 bases at V and 5 bases at J, with 13 bases between.

This clonotype was counted many times. This chain connects TRBV12-3 or TRBV12-4 to TRBJ2-1; no clear D gene. The CDR3 sequence is 13 residues long. The V end lost 5 bases, the J end lost 9 bases, and 14 bases lay between the germline ends. The DNA for the CDR3 is TGTGCCAGCAGTCCCCGGTGGGCGGCTGAGCAGTTCTTC. Its translation is CASSPRWAAEQFF.

This clonotype was seen only a few times. The chain employs TRBV7-2 and TRBJ2-5; D not certain. The V and J ends lost 5 bases and 1 base respectively, with 14 bases between them. The germline CDR1 and CDR2 sequences are SGHTA and FQGNSA. This CDR3 comprises 15 residues. CDR3 region: CASSGMGSAQETQYF. CDR3 coding DNA: TGTGCCAGCAGCGGTATGGGATCGGCCCAAGAGACCCAGTACTTC. Combining the CDR3 with reference TRBV7-2 and TRBJ2-5 gives the whole variable domain GAGVSQSPSNKVTEKGKDVELRCDPISGHTALYWYRQSLGQGLEFLIYFQGNSAPDKSGLPSDRFSAERTGGSVSTLTIQRTQQEDSAVYLCASSGMGSAQETQYFGPGTRLLVL.

V usage is TRBV5-1 and J usage is TRBJ2-1; D ambiguous. V lost 1 base and J 3 bases, leaving 11 bases between the germline ends. The CDR3 loop spans 15 amino acids. CDR1 is SGHRS and CDR2 is YFSETQ in the germline V gene. CDR3 in amino acids: CASSLQRRGYNEQFF. The CDR3, as DNA: TGCGCCAGCAGCTTGCAGCGAAGAGGCTACAATGAGCAGTTCTTC.

This clonotype was detected a few times. The V call is TRBV4-1, the J call TRBJ2-5; D unclear. V dropped 4 bases and J dropped 2 bases, with 11 bases sitting between them. The CDR3 has 14 amino acids. The germline CDR1 and CDR2 sequences are MGHRA and YSYEKL. The CDR3 nucleotides are TGCGCCAGCAGCCTAAGACTGTCTCAAGAGACCCAGTACTTC. Residues: CASSLRLSQETQYF.

The chain links TRBV12-3 or TRBV12-4 to TRBJ2-1, with TRBD2 identical over 8 bases. V shed 2 bases, J shed 13 bases, and the junction held 10 bases outside the gene matches. The CDR3 extends over 14 amino acids. The DNA for the CDR3 is TGTGCCAGCAGTTTACTAGCGGGTGCTCAAGCCCAGTTCTTC. Amino acids: CASSLLAGAQAQFF.

This clonotype was detected many times. V usage is TRBV20-1 and J usage is TRBJ2-2, with a tentative D call TRBD1 (6 bases). V was shortened by 5 bases and J by 4 bases, with 14 bases between the two germline ends. Germline V gene lookup returns CDR1 DFQATT and CDR2 SNEGSKA (reference sequence). CDR3 length equals 14 residues. This CDR3 is CSAAVPQGTGELFF. The DNA of the CDR3 is TGCAGTGCTGCCGTCCCACAGGGCACCGGGGAGCTGTTTTTT.

The V and J genes are TRBV27 and TRBJ2-6; 9 positions agree with TRBD1. The CDR3 contains 15 residues. Germline lookup yields CDR1 MNHEY and CDR2 SMNVEV (reference sequence). With 7 bases clipped from V and 3 bases from J, the junction kept 4 bases outside the gene matches. The CDR3, as DNA: TGTGCCAGCACCAACAGGGGGCTTGGGGCCAACGTCCTGACTTTC. It encodes CASTNRGLGANVLTF.

This chain joins TRBV14 and TRBJ2-1, with 10 bases fitting TRBD1. Trimming removed 4 bases from V and 6 bases from J; junction bases left unmatched: 3. CDR3 length: 14 amino acids. CDR1 is SGHDN and CDR2 is FVKESK in the germline V gene. The CDR3: CASSPGQGFNEQFF. CDR3 DNA sequence: TGTGCCAGCAGCCCGGGACAGGGGTTCAATGAGCAGTTCTTC.

This clonotype appeared a few times. The V call is TRBV20-1, the J call TRBJ1-3; no clear D. The V gene lost 6 bases and the J gene lost 4 bases, with 13 bases spanning the gap. The CDR3 extends over 13 amino acids. Germline values: CDR1 DFQATT, CDR2 SNEGSKA (reference sequence). The CDR3 spells CSAMHSGGNTIYF. CDR3 bases: TGCAGTGCGATGCACAGTGGAGGAAACACCATATATTTT.

This clonotype was detected a few times. The chain carries TRBV14 and TRBJ2-3; no definite D call. CDR3 size: 17 residues. V lost 0 bases and J 6 bases, leaving 19 bases between the germline ends. The germline V gene has CDR1 SGHDN and CDR2 FVKESK. The CDR3 is CASSQDRTGFRRDTQYF. CDR3 nucleotide sequence: TGTGCCAGCAGCCAAGATAGGACCGGGTTCCGTAGGGATACGCAGTATTTT.

There are many counts of this clonotype. The V and J genes are TRBV29-1 and TRBJ2-5, with D uncertain. CDR3 size: 13 residues. V lost 5 bases, J lost 1 base, and 11 bases lay in between. Germline CDR1 and CDR2: SQVTM and ANQGSEA. The CDR3 DNA sequence: TGCAGCGTTAGGGCCAGATCCCAAGAGACCCAGTACTTC. This translates into CSVRARSQETQYF.

V gene TRBV5-1 combines with J gene TRBJ2-7; 8 positions match TRBD1. CDR1 and CDR2 (germline): SGHRS, YFSETQ. J was trimmed by 4 bases and V by 0 bases; bases with no gene match: 6. The CDR3 runs 15 residues. The CDR3 sequence is CASSLDPGGEYEQYF. The CDR3 DNA follows: TGCGCCAGCAGCTTGGATCCAGGGGGCGAATACGAGCAGTACTTC.

The chain combines TRBV20-1 with TRBJ2-5; 13 bases align to TRBD2. Germline loops: CDR1 DFQATT, CDR2 SNEGSKA (reference sequence). Trimming cost V 6 bases and J 4 bases; bases outside gene matches: 5. CDR3 size: 14 residues. This CDR3 is CSASGTSGIETQYF. The CDR3 DNA is TGCAGTGCATCCGGGACTAGCGGGATAGAGACCCAGTACTTC.

In this sample, this clonotype turned up many times. The V and J genes are TRBV27 and TRBJ2-2; D is ambiguous. The CDR3 is 15 residues long. From germline, CDR1 is MNHEY and CDR2 SMNVEV (reference sequence). V dropped 7 bases and J dropped 0 bases, with 12 bases sitting between them. The CDR3 reads CASTGGPTNTGELFF. The CDR3 DNA reads TGTGCCAGCACCGGCGGCCCCACGAACACCGGGGAGCTGTTTTTT.

The genes are TRBV6-1 and TRBJ2-5; D remains ambiguous. Germline values: CDR1 MNHNS, CDR2 SASEGT. CDR3 length: 15 residues. The germline V and J ends were trimmed by 0 bases and 0 bases, with 8 bases remaining between them. CDR3 residues: CASSEASLYQETQYF. The DNA of the CDR3 is TGTGCCAGCAGTGAAGCAAGTCTTTACCAAGAGACCCAGTACTTC.

This clonotype was counted between two and nine times. The rearrangement joins TRBV20-1 to TRBJ2-1; D uncertain. CDR1 DFQATT and CDR2 SNEGSKA come from the germline V gene (reference sequence). Trimming left V 3 bases short and J 1 base short, with 13 bases between. The CDR3 totals 15 residues. CDR3 protein: CSASGDWRSYNEQFF. In nucleotides, the CDR3 is TGCAGTGCTAGTGGTGACTGGCGATCCTACAATGAGCAGTTCTTC.

This clonotype was seen more than once but under ten times. The genes are TRBV5-1 and TRBJ2-7; 8 bases fit TRBD1. V lost 2 bases and J lost 7; bases outside the gene matches: 8. This CDR3 comprises 14 residues. Germline V gene data show CDR1 as SGHRS and CDR2 as YFSETQ. CDR3 nucleotides: TGCGCCAGCAGCTTTAGGACAGGGTGGATGGAGCAGTACTTC. It specifies CASSFRTGWMEQYF.

This clonotype was counted at least ten times. The rearrangement uses TRBV12-3 or TRBV12-4 and TRBJ1-2; no definite D call. CDR3 length: 13 amino acids. Deletions cut 2 bases from V and 4 bases from J, with 8 bases between. The CDR3 bases are TGTGCCAGCAGTTTAATGGGCTTCTATGGCTACACCTTC. Amino acid sequence: CASSLMGFYGYTF.

In this sample, this clonotype turned up many times. V usage is TRBV12-3 or TRBV12-4 and J usage is TRBJ2-1; TRBD2 matches 8 bases. With V trimmed by 6 bases and J by 4 bases, 5 bases remained unmatched. The CDR3 extends over 14 amino acids. As DNA, the CDR3 is TGTGCCAGCAGCTTGGCGGGGGGTTACAATGAGCAGTTCTTC. This translates into CASSLAGGYNEQFF.

This clonotype appeared many times. The chain uses TRBV20-1 and TRBJ2-3; TRBD2 matches 8 bases. The germline CDR1 and CDR2 sequences are DFQATT and SNEGSKA (reference sequence). V lost 3 bases to trimming and J lost 5 bases; unmatched junction nucleotides: 10. The CDR3 has 15 amino acids. The CDR3 DNA is TGCAGTGCTAGCAGAGCGGGAGCCGACGTAGATACGCAGTATTTT. Translating it yields CSASRAGADVDTQYF.